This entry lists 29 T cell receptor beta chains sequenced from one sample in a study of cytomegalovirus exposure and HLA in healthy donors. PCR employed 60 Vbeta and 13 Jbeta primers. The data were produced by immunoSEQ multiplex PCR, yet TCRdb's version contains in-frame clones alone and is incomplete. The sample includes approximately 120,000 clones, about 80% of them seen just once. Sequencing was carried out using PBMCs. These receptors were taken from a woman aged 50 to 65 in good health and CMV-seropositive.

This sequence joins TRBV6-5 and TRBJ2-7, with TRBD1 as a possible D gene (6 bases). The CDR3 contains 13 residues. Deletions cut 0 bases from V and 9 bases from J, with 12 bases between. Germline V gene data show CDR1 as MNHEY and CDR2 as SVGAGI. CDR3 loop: CASSYSTFRGQYF. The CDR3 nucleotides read TGTGCCAGCAGTTACTCAACCTTCAGGGGGCAGTACTTC.

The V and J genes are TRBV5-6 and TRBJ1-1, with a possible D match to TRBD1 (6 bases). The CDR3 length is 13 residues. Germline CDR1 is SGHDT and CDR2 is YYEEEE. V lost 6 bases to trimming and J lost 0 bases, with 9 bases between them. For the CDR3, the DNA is TGTGCCAGCAACAGGGAGATGAACACTGAAGCTTTCTTT. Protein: CASNREMNTEAFF.

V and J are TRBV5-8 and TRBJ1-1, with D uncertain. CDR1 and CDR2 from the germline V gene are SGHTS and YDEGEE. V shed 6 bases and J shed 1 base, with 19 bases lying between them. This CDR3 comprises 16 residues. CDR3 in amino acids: CASTLRERLGNTEAFF. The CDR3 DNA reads TGTGCCAGCACCTTAAGGGAGAGGCTAGGGAACACTGAAGCTTTCTTT.

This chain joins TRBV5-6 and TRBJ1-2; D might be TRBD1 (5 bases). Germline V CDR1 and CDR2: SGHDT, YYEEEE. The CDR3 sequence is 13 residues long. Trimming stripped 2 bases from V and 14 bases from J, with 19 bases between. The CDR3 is CASSFREPGGRTF. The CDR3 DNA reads TGTGCCAGCAGCTTCAGGGAACCCGGGGGTAGGACCTTC.

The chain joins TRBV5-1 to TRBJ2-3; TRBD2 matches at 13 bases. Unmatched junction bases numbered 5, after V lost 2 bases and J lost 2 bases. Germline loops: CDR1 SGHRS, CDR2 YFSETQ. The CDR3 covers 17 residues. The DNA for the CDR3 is TGCGCCAGCAGCTTCCGACTAGCGGGGGGCAACACAGATACGCAGTATTTT. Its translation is CASSFRLAGGNTDTQYF.

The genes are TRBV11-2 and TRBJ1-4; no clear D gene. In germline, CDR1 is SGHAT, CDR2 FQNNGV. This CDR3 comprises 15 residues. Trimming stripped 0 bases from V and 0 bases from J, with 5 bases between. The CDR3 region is CASSLEGATNEKLFF. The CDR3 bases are TGTGCCAGCAGCTTAGAAGGAGCAACTAATGAAAAACTGTTTTTT. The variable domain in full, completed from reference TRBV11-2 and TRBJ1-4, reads EAGVAQSPRYKIIEKRQSVAFWCNPISGHATLYWYQQILGQGPKLLIQFQNNGVVDDSQLPKDRFSAERLKGVDSTLKIQPAKLEDSAVYLCASSLEGATNEKLFFGSGTQLSVL.

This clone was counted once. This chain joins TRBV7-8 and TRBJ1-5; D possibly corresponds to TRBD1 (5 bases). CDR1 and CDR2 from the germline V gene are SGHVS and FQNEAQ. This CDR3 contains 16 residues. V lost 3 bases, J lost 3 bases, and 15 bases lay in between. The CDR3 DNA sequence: TGTGCCAGCAGCTTTGGGCCAGGGTGGAACAATCAGCCCCAGCATTTT. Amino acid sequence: CASSFGPGWNNQPQHF.

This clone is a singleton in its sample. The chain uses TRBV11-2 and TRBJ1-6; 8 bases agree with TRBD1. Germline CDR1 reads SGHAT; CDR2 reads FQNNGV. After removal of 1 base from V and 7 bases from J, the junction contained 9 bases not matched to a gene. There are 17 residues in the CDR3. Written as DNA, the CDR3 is TGTGCCAGCAGCTTAGGAAGACAGGGGACGGGAAATTCACCCCTCCACTTT. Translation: CASSLGRQGTGNSPLHF.

The CDR3: CASSPPNLPGTGNEQFF. Written as DNA, the CDR3 is TGTGCCAGCTCACCACCTAACCTTCCCGGGACAGGGAATGAGCAGTTCTTC. This chain connects TRBV18 to TRBJ2-1; 9 nucleotides align to TRBD1. Germline values: CDR1 KGHSH, CDR2 LQKENI. J was trimmed by 7 bases and V by 0 bases; bases with no gene match: 10. The CDR3 has 17 residues.

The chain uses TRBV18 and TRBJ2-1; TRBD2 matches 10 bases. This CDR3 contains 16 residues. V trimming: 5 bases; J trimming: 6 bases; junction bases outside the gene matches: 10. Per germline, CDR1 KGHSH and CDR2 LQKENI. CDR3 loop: CASSLYTSGIGNEQFF. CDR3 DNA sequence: TGTGCCAGCTCATTGTACACTAGCGGGATAGGCAATGAGCAGTTCTTC.

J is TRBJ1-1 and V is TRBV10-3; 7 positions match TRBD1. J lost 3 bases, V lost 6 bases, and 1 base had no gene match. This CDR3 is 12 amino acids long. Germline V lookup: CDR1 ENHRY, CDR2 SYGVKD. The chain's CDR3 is CAISTGDTEAFF. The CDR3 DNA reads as TGTGCCATCAGCACAGGGGACACTGAAGCTTTCTTT.

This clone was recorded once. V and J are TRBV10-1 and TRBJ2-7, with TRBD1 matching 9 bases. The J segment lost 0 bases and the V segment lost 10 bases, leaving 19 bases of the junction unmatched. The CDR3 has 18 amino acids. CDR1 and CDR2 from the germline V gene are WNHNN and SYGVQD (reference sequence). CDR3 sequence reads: CATRDKGQGKPYSYEQYF. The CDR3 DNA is TGCGCCACCCGGGACAAAGGACAGGGGAAACCTTACTCCTACGAGCAGTACTTC.

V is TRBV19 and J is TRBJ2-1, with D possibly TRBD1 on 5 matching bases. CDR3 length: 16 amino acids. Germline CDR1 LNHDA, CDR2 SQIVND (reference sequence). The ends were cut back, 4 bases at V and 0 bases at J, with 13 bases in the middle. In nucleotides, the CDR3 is TGTGCCAGTAGTACACTCAGGGTTCGCTCCTACAATGAGCAGTTCTTC. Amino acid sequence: CASSTLRVRSYNEQFF.

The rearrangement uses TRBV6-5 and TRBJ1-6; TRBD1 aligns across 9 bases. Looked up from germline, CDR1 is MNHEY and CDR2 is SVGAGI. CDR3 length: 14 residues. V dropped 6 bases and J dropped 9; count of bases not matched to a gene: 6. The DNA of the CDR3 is TGTGCCAGCAGACAGGACAGGGGCGGTTCACCCCTCCACTTT. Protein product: CASRQDRGGSPLHF.

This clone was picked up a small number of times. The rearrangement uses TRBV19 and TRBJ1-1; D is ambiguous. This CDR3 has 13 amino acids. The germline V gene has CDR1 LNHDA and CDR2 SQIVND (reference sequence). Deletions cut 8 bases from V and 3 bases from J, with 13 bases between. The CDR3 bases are TGTGCCAGTGGGAGGTATATGGACACTGAAGCTTTCTTT. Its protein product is CASGRYMDTEAFF.

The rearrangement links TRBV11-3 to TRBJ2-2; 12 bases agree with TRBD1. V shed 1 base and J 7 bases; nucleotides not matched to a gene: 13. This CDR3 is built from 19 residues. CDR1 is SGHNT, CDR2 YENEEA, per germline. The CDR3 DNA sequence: TGTGCCAGCAGCTTAGGATGGCACGGGACAGGGGGCTCGGACGGGGAGCTGTTTTTT. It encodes CASSLGWHGTGGSDGELFF. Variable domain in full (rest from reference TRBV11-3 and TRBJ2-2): EAGVVQSPRYKIIEKKQPVAFWCNPISGHNTLYWYLQNLGQGPELLIRYENEEAVDDSQLPKDRFSAERLKGVDSTLKIQPAELGDSAVYLCASSLGWHGTGGSDGELFFGEGSRLTVL.

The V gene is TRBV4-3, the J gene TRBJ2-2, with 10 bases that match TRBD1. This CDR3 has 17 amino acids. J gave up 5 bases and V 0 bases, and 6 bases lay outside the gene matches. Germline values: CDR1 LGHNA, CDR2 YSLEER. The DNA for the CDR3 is TGCGCCAGCAGCCAAGATCGGACAGGGGGAGCGACCGGGGAGCTGTTTTTT. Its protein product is CASSQDRTGGATGELFF.

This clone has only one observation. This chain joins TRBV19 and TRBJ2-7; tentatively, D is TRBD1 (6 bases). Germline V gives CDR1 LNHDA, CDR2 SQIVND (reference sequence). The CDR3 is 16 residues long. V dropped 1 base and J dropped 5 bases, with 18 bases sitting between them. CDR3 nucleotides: TGTGCCAGTAGTATAGGGAGGCGTCAGGGGAAGGACGAGCAGTACTTC. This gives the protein CASSIGRRQGKDEQYF.

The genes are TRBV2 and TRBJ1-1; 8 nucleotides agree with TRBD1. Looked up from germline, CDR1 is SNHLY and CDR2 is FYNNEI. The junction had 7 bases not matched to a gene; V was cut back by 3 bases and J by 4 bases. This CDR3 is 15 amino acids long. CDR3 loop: CASSERWQGATEAFF. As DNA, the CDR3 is TGTGCCAGCAGTGAGAGGTGGCAGGGGGCCACTGAAGCTTTCTTT.

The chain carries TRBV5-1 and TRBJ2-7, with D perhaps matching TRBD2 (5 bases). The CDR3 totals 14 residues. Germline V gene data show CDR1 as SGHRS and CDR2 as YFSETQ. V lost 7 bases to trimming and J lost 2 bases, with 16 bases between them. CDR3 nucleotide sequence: TGCGCCAGCGCGAGCGGAGGAGATACCTACGAGCAGTACTTC. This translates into CASASGGDTYEQYF.

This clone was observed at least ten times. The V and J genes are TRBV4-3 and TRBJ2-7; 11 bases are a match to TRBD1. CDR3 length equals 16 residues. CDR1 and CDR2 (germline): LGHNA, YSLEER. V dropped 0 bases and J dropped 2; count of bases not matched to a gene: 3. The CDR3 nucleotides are TGCGCCAGCAGCCAAGAATGGGGACAGGGGGCCTACGAGCAGTACTTC. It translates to CASSQEWGQGAYEQYF.

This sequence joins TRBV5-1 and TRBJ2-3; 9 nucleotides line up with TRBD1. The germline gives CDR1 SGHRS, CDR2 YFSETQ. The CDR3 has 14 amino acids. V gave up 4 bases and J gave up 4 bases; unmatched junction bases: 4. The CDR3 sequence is CASSPGTGSDTQYF. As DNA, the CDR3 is TGCGCCAGCAGCCCCGGGACAGGGTCAGATACGCAGTATTTT.

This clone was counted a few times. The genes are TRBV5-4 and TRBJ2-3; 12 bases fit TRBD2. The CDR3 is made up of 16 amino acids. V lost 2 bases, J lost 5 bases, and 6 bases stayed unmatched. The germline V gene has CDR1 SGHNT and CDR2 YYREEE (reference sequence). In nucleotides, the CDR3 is TGTGCCAGCAGCTTTAGGACTAGCGGGACTGGAGATACGCAGTATTTT. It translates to CASSFRTSGTGDTQYF.

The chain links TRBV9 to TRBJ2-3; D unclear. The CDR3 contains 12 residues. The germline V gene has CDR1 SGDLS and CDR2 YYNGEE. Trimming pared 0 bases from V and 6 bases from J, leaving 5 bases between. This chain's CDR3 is CASSVAEDTQYF. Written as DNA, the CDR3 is TGTGCCAGCAGCGTAGCTGAGGATACGCAGTATTTT.

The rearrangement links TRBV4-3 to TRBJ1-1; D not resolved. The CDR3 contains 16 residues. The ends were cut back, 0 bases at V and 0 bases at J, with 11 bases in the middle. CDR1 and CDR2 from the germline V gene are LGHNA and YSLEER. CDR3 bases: TGCGCCAGCAGCCAAGATCTGGCGGGGATGAACACTGAAGCTTTCTTT. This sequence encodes CASSQDLAGMNTEAFF.

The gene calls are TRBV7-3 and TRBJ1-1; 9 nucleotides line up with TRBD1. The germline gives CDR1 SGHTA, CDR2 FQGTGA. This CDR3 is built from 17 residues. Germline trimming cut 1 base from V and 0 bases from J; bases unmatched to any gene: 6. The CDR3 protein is CASSLRAGQGMNTEAFF. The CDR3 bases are TGTGCCAGCAGCTTAAGGGCCGGACAGGGGATGAACACTGAAGCTTTCTTT.

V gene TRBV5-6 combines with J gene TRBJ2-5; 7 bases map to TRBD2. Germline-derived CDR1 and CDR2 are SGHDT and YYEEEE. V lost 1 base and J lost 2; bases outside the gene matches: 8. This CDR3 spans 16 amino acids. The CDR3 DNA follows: TGTGCCAGCAGCTTGAGGGGAGGGTCAATACAAGAGACCCAGTACTTC. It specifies CASSLRGGSIQETQYF. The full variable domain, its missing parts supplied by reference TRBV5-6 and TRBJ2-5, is DAGVTQSPTHLIKTRGQQVTLRCSPKSGHDTVSWYQQALGQGPQFIFQYYEEEERQRGNFPDRFSGHQFPNYSSELNVNALLLGDSALYLCASSLRGGSIQETQYFGPGTRLLVL.

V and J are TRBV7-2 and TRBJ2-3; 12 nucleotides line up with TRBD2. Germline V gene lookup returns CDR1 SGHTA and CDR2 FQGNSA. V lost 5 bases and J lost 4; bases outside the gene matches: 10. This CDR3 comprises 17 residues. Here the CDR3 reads CASSPGLAGQWSDTQYF. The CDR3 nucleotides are TGTGCCAGCAGCCCGGGACTAGCGGGCCAGTGGTCAGATACGCAGTATTTT.

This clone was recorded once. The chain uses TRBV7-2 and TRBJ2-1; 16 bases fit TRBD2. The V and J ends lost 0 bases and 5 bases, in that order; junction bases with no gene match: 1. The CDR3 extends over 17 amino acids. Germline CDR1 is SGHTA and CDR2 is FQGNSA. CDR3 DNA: TGTGCCAGCAGCTTAGCGGGACTAGCGGGGGGGGACAATGAGCAGTTCTTC. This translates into CASSLAGLAGGDNEQFF. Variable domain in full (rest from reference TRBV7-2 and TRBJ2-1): GAGVSQSPSNKVTEKGKDVELRCDPISGHTALYWYRQSLGQGLEFLIYFQGNSAPDKSGLPSDRFSAERTGGSVSTLTIQRTQQEDSAVYLCASSLAGLAGGDNEQFFGPGTRLTVL.